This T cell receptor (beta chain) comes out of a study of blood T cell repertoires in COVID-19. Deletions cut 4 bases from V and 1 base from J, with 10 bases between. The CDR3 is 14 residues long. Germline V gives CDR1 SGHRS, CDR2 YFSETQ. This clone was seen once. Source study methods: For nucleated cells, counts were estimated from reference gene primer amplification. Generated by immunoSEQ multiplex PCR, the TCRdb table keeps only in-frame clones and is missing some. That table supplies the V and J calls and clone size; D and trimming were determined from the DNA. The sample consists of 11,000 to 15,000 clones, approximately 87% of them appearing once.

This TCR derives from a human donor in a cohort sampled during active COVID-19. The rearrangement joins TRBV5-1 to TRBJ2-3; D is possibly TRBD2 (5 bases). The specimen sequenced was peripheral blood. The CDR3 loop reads CASSIEGGTDTQYF. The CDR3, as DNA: TGCGCCAGCAGCATCGAGGGAGGCACAGATACGCAGTATTTT.